What follows is one TCR beta chain and its context. Its antigen is unidentified. The germline gives CDR1 MNHEY, CDR2 SMNVEV (reference sequence). This CDR3 region has 15 residues. V was clipped by 0 bases and J by 4 bases, with 12 bases between them. This sample was included in a study of blood T cells in healthy people across ages. Using a J-beta primer mix together with a sample-barcoded 5' primer, a second PCR was run for about 6 to 12 cycles. TCRdb itself ran the 5' RACE reads through MiXCR, one entry per CDR3 protein. The sample records hundreds of thousands of distinct CDR3 sequences, about 20% being singletons. Peripheral blood from each donor was collected in a volume of about 10 milliliters. Study-level points and caveats: Calculation of diversity from one million T cells yielded estimates considered to be underestimates.

This clonotype originated in a man aged 65 to 79 in good health. Sequenced sample: blood. The chain combines TRBV27 with TRBJ1-1; D is undetermined. This CDR3 is CASSLSAAFSTEAFF. In nucleotides, the CDR3 is TGTGCCAGCAGTTTATCTGCAGCCTTCAGCACTGAAGCTTTCTTT.